The 20 T cell receptor beta chains reported below all come from one sample, sequenced in a study of cytomegalovirus exposure and HLA in healthy donors. This table comes from immunoSEQ multiplex PCR, and its TCRdb copy is limited to in-frame clones, with some not included. Among about 140,000 clones listed, 70% to 90% were seen once. The source material was PBMCs. These receptors were collected from a woman younger than 45 in good health and CMV-seronegative.

The chain joins TRBV7-9 to TRBJ2-5; D is possibly TRBD2 (6 bases). The V and J ends lost 1 base and 3 bases respectively, with 9 bases between them. The CDR3 totals 14 residues. Germline V gene sequence: CDR1 SEHNR, CDR2 FQNEAQ (reference sequence). The CDR3 nucleotides read TGTGCCAGCAGCTTAGACGGCGGGAAAGAGACCCAGTACTTC. Protein sequence: CASSLDGGKETQYF.

The DNA for the CDR3 is TGTGCCAGCAGCTTGGATGGAGGGCCCTATGGCTACACCTTC. Amino acids: CASSLDGGPYGYTF. The V call is TRBV5-6, the J call TRBJ1-2; D remains unclear. This CDR3 has 14 amino acids. V was shortened by 0 bases and J by 4 bases, with 10 bases between the two germline ends. Germline CDR1 and CDR2: SGHDT and YYEEEE.

Only one count was recorded for this clone. V and J are TRBV5-1 and TRBJ2-2; D perhaps matches TRBD1 (5 bases). This CDR3 contains 14 residues. The V gene's germline CDR1 is SGHRS and CDR2 YFSETQ. V was shortened by 1 base and J by 6 bases, with 10 bases between the two germline ends. CDR3 sequence: CASSLFGAPGELFF. The CDR3 bases are TGCGCCAGCAGCTTGTTTGGGGCCCCCGGGGAGCTGTTTTTT. Drawing the rest from reference TRBV5-1 and TRBJ2-2, the complete variable domain is KAGVTQTPRYLIKTRGQQVTLSCSPISGHRSVSWYQQTPGQGLQFLFEYFSETQRNKGNFPGRFSGRQFSNSRSEMNVSTLELGDSALYLCASSLFGAPGELFFGEGSRLTVL.

The V gene is TRBV9, the J gene TRBJ2-2; possibly TRBD1 for D (6 bases). The CDR3 is 15 amino acids. CDR1 SGDLS and CDR2 YYNGEE come from the germline V gene. Trimming cost V 2 bases and J 8 bases, with 16 bases left between them. CDR3 coding DNA: TGTGCCAGCAGCGTCTTAACACAGGGCGCGGGGGAGCTGTTTTTT. Translating it yields CASSVLTQGAGELFF.

The chain has TRBV5-1 and TRBJ1-3; no reliable D call. The CDR3 covers 14 residues. The germline V gene has CDR1 SGHRS and CDR2 YFSETQ. The V end was cut by 0 bases, the J end by 3 bases, with 7 bases between. The CDR3 here is CASSLAGSGNTIYF. CDR3 DNA sequence: TGCGCCAGCAGCTTGGCCGGGAGTGGAAACACCATATATTTT.

The chain employs TRBV6-1 and TRBJ1-2; the match to TRBD1 covers 7 bases. This CDR3 comprises 13 residues. V lost 4 bases and J lost 5; bases outside the gene matches: 4. Germline V lookup: CDR1 MNHNS, CDR2 SASEGT. The CDR3 bases are TGTGCCAGCAGTGTGGGCAGGGGGTATGGCTACACCTTC. It codes for CASSVGRGYGYTF.

This sequence joins TRBV4-3 and TRBJ1-2; 8 bases match TRBD1. This CDR3 spans 15 amino acids. Germline CDR1 and CDR2: LGHNA and YSLEER. V lost 3 bases to trimming and J lost 7 bases; unmatched junction nucleotides: 10. The CDR3 loop reads CASSQAGTGFLGYTF. For the CDR3, the DNA is TGCGCCAGCAGCCAGGCCGGGACAGGCTTCCTTGGCTACACCTTC.

This clone is a singleton in its sample. The chain recombines TRBV10-3 with TRBJ1-6; TRBD1 matches at 9 bases. CDR3 size: 16 residues. Trimming took 0 bases from V and 6 from J; bases not matched to a gene: 3. CDR1 ENHRY and CDR2 SYGVKD come from the germline V gene. The CDR3 protein is CAISESRTGANSPLHF. The CDR3 bases are TGTGCCATCAGTGAGTCGCGGACAGGGGCTAATTCACCCCTCCACTTT.

This chain uses TRBV9 with TRBJ2-1; 8 nucleotides match TRBD2. The CDR3 has 15 residues. J was trimmed by 4 bases and V by 2 bases; bases with no gene match: 5. Germline-derived CDR1 and CDR2 are SGDLS and YYNGEE. DNA of the CDR3: TGTGCCAGCAGCGTCACTAGCGGAACTTACAATGAGCAGTTCTTC. It encodes CASSVTSGTYNEQFF.

The chain joins TRBV18 to TRBJ1-3; D is undetermined. V lost 6 bases, J lost 3 bases, and 12 bases lay in between. The V gene's germline CDR1 is KGHSH and CDR2 LQKENI. This CDR3 has 14 residues. CDR3 sequence (DNA): TGTGCCAGCTCGGCTCCCCCTCATGGAAACACCATATATTTT. It yields the protein CASSAPPHGNTIYF.

The V and J genes are TRBV19 and TRBJ1-5, with 10 bases that match TRBD1. Germline V lookup: CDR1 LNHDA, CDR2 SQIVND (reference sequence). Losses at the gene ends were 6 bases for V and 2 bases for J; bases not matched to a gene: 1. The CDR3 spans 14 residues. CDR3 loop: CASRGTGGNQPQHF. CDR3 nucleotides: TGTGCCAGTAGGGGGACAGGGGGCAATCAGCCCCAGCATTTT.

The V and J genes are TRBV4-1 and TRBJ2-1; 10 positions match TRBD1. This CDR3 has 16 residues. Germline-derived CDR1 and CDR2 are MGHRA and YSYEKL. V dropped 4 bases and J dropped 2; count of bases not matched to a gene: 5. CDR3 sequence reads: CASSRLGQGAYNEQFF. The CDR3 DNA follows: TGCGCCAGCAGCCGACTAGGACAGGGGGCCTACAATGAGCAGTTCTTC.

The J gene is TRBJ1-2, the V gene TRBV19; tentatively, D is TRBD1 (5 bases). The CDR3 loop spans 17 amino acids. Germline-derived CDR1 and CDR2 are LNHDA and SQIVND (reference sequence). Between the trimmed V and J ends, which lost 3 bases and 2 bases, there was a span of 19 bases. The CDR3 sequence is CASSIWRDGGSNYGYTF. The CDR3 bases are TGTGCCAGTAGTATCTGGAGGGACGGGGGTTCGAACTATGGCTACACCTTC. Variable domain in full (rest from reference TRBV19 and TRBJ1-2): DGGITQSPKYLFRKEGQNVTLSCEQNLNHDAMYWYRQDPGQGLRLIYYSQIVNDFQKGDIAEGYSVSREKKESFPLTVTSAQKNPTAFYLCASSIWRDGGSNYGYTFGSGTRLTVV.

V is TRBV10-3 and J is TRBJ2-6, with D possibly TRBD1 on 6 matching bases. The germline V gene encodes CDR1 ENHRY and CDR2 SYGVKD. V dropped 8 bases and J dropped 0 bases, with 17 bases sitting between them. The CDR3 covers 17 residues. CDR3 region: CAILGAGDLSGANVLTF. DNA for the CDR3: TGTGCCATCTTAGGGGCAGGGGACCTCTCTGGGGCCAACGTCCTGACTTTC.

The chain employs TRBV18 and TRBJ1-2, with TRBD1 identical over 9 bases. Germline CDR1 is KGHSH and CDR2 is LQKENI. J lost 4 bases, V lost 3 bases, and 3 bases had no gene match. This CDR3 region has 14 residues. The CDR3 here is CASSPRTGVYGYTF. The DNA of the CDR3 is TGTGCCAGCTCACCCCGGACAGGGGTCTATGGCTACACCTTC.

The CDR3 protein is CATSRVLLRGSTDTQYF. Here the CDR3 DNA reads TGTGCCACCAGCAGAGTTTTGCTAAGGGGAAGCACAGATACGCAGTATTTT. The chain uses TRBV15 and TRBJ2-3; tentatively, D is TRBD1 (5 bases). The germline V gene has CDR1 LNHNV and CDR2 YYDKDF (reference sequence). The CDR3 sequence is 17 residues long. V lost 1 base, J lost 0 bases, and 14 bases lay in between.

This clone appeared a few times. The gene calls are TRBV4-1 and TRBJ1-2, with 8 positions matching TRBD1. Germline lookup yields CDR1 MGHRA and CDR2 YSYEKL. With V trimmed by 4 bases and J by 1 base, 8 bases remained unmatched. This CDR3 contains 16 residues. CDR3 coding DNA: TGCGCCAGCAGCCGAGAAGACAGGGGAAGTAACTATGGCTACACCTTC. Translated, it gives CASSREDRGSNYGYTF.

In DNA form, the CDR3 reads TGTGCCAGCAGCTTAGCGCTTGCAGACAGTTCCTACGAGCAGTACTTC. Its translation is CASSLALADSSYEQYF. This chain joins TRBV7-6 and TRBJ2-7; a possible D gene is TRBD1 (5 bases). From germline, CDR1 is SGHVS and CDR2 FNYEAQ. The CDR3 covers 16 residues. The V gene lost 0 bases and the J gene lost 1 base, with 13 bases spanning the gap.

The CDR3 DNA is TGTGCCAGCAGGATCACAGGAGCAACCTATGGCTACACCTTC. It encodes CASRITGATYGYTF. The chain has TRBV28 and TRBJ1-2, with a tentative D call TRBD1 (5 bases). The germline V and J ends were trimmed by 6 bases and 4 bases, with 15 bases remaining between them. The CDR3 is 14 amino acids. CDR1 is MDHEN and CDR2 is SYDVKM in the germline V gene.

This clone was counted a few times. The J gene is TRBJ1-6, the V gene TRBV10-3; D is possibly TRBD1 (6 bases). Germline-derived CDR1 and CDR2 are ENHRY and SYGVKD. The CDR3 extends over 14 amino acids. Trimming cost V 6 bases and J 8 bases, with 14 bases left between them. DNA for the CDR3: TGTGCCATCAGCGGCGACAGGAAGGATTCACCCCTCCACTTT. As protein: CAISGDRKDSPLHF.